These 14 T cell receptor beta chains were sequenced from one sample in a study of shared clonotypes between healthy human individuals. Data came from immunoSEQ multiplex PCR; TCRdb stores just in-frame clones and leaves some out. The table shows 1 million to 1.2 million clones, with 70% to 85% occurring only once. Sequenced input: memory CD4+ T cells from PBMCs. As to subset: CD45RA-negative fraction. The receptors come from a man between 18 and 29 years old in good health. Some clones in this sample may be carry-over from other donors' samples.

The V call is TRBV6-5, the J call TRBJ1-1, with 7 positions matching TRBD1. The CDR3 contains 14 residues. Germline V gene sequence: CDR1 MNHEY, CDR2 SVGAGI. V gave up 6 bases and J gave up 6 bases; unmatched junction bases: 10. CDR3 amino acids: CASSARQGEAEAFF. The CDR3 DNA is TGTGCCAGCAGCGCCCGACAGGGTGAGGCTGAAGCTTTCTTT.

The chain carries TRBV10-3 and TRBJ1-1; D perhaps matches TRBD1 (5 bases). The V gene's germline CDR1 is ENHRY and CDR2 SYGVKD. The CDR3 contains 15 residues. The V and J ends lost 0 bases and 2 bases respectively, with 10 bases between them. CDR3 sequence: CAISESGEVNTEAFF. CDR3 nucleotide sequence: TGTGCCATCAGTGAGTCGGGGGAAGTCAACACTGAAGCTTTCTTT.

For this clone: Since a far larger clone is one base different, this is likely a read error. Other DNA sequences from this sample encode an identical CDR3 as well. The V gene is TRBV28, the J gene TRBJ2-7; D uncertain. Trimming removed 4 bases at V and 2 bases at J, with 9 bases between. The CDR3 has 13 amino acids. Germline CDR1 MDHEN, CDR2 SYDVKM. The CDR3 DNA is TGTGCCAGCAGTTCGACGGCTACCTACGAGCAGTACTTC. This translates into CASSSTATYEQYF. Full variable domain (remainder filled in from reference TRBV28 and TRBJ2-7): DVKVTQSSRYLVKRTGEKVFLECVQDMDHENMFWYRQDPGLGLRLIYFSYDVKMKEKGDIPEGYSVSREKKERFSLILESASTNQTSMYLCASSSTATYEQYFGPGTRLTVT.

This clone was seen once. CDR3 sequence: CASTPGSGRADTQYF. CDR3 DNA: TGTGCCAGCACCCCAGGTAGCGGGAGGGCAGATACGCAGTATTTT. The chain couples TRBV28 to TRBJ2-3; TRBD2 matches at 11 bases. J lost 4 bases, V lost 7 bases, and 7 bases had no gene match. The CDR3 length is 15 residues. Germline loops: CDR1 MDHEN, CDR2 SYDVKM.

As to this clone: Other DNA variants within this sample encode the same CDR3. The chain recombines TRBV28 with TRBJ2-7; no reliable D call. This CDR3 is 11 amino acids long. Trimming removed 6 bases from V and 2 bases from J, with 5 bases in between. Looked up from germline, CDR1 is MDHEN and CDR2 is SYDVKM. The CDR3: CASRGTYEQYF. In nucleotides, the CDR3 is TGTGCCAGCAGGGGGACCTACGAGCAGTACTTC.

The rearrangement joins TRBV28 to TRBJ2-2; 9 bases map to TRBD1. The CDR3 consists of 16 residues. Germline CDR1 MDHEN, CDR2 SYDVKM. The J segment lost 9 bases and the V segment lost 6 bases, leaving 14 bases of the junction unmatched. CDR3 in DNA: TGTGCCAGCAGACCTTCCGGGACAGGGCCCATAAGGGAGCTGTTTTTT. Protein: CASRPSGTGPIRELFF.

CDR3 bases: TGCGCCAGCAGCTTGGACAGGGTTGAGGATGAGCAGTTCTTC. Its protein product is CASSLDRVEDEQFF. The chain couples TRBV5-1 to TRBJ2-1, with D maybe TRBD1 (6 bases). Per germline, CDR1 SGHRS and CDR2 YFSETQ. V dropped 0 bases and J dropped 8 bases, with 12 bases sitting between them. This CDR3 region has 14 residues.

This clone was observed many times. The CDR3 reads CASSPTSFGGEQFF. The CDR3 DNA is TGTGCCAGCAGCCCGACTAGTTTTGGTGGTGAGCAGTTCTTC. The rearrangement uses TRBV7-3 and TRBJ2-1, with D possibly matching TRBD2 (6 bases). Between the trimmed V and J ends, which lost 5 bases and 9 bases, there was a span of 17 bases. The V gene's germline CDR1 is SGHTA and CDR2 FQGTGA. The CDR3 totals 14 residues.

In this sample, this clone turned up a few times. The chain carries TRBV18 and TRBJ1-2; no clear D gene. The germline V gene encodes CDR1 KGHSH and CDR2 LQKENI. The CDR3 consists of 16 residues. Trimming took off 1 base at V and 0 bases at J, with 12 bases between the two ends. CDR3 in DNA: TGTGCCAGCTCACCACGGCGGGTACAAGCTAACTATGGCTACACCTTC. This encodes CASSPRRVQANYGYTF.

V and J are TRBV2 and TRBJ2-2; 12 bases map to TRBD2. The CDR3 loop spans 15 amino acids. The germline CDR1 and CDR2 sequences are SNHLY and FYNNEI. The trim removed 8 bases at V and 5 bases at J, leaving 6 bases unmatched. The CDR3 DNA follows: TGTGCCAGCGGCGCTAGCGGGAGGGGGACCGGGGAGCTGTTTTTT. As protein: CASGASGRGTGELFF. Combining the CDR3 with reference TRBV2 and TRBJ2-2 gives the whole variable domain EPEVTQTPSHQVTQMGQEVILRCVPISNHLYFYWYRQILGQKVEFLVSFYNNEISEKSEIFDDQFSVERPDGSNFTLKIRSTKLEDSAMYFCASGASGRGTGELFFGEGSRLTVL.

The genes are TRBV28 and TRBJ1-4; 8 bases map to TRBD1. Trimming took 6 bases from V and 7 from J; bases not matched to a gene: 4. The CDR3 runs 13 residues. Germline V gene sequence: CDR1 MDHEN, CDR2 SYDVKM. Here the CDR3 reads CASRGDRFEKLFF. DNA of the CDR3: TGTGCCAGCAGGGGGGACAGGTTTGAAAAACTGTTTTTT.

This sequence joins TRBV25-1 and TRBJ2-1; the match to TRBD2 covers 10 bases. CDR3 size: 17 residues. Germline CDR1 is MGHDK and CDR2 is SYGVNS. V shed 3 bases, J shed 5 bases, and the junction held 10 bases outside the gene matches. The CDR3 nucleotides read TGTGCCAGCAGTGATTTAACTAGCGGGACAGGAAACAATGAGCAGTTCTTC. Translation gives CASSDLTSGTGNNEQFF.

This sequence joins TRBV30 and TRBJ1-1; a possible D gene is TRBD1 (6 bases). Trimming took 4 bases from V and 4 from J, leaving 10 bases between them. CDR1 and CDR2 from the germline V gene are GTSNPN and SVGIG (reference sequence). The CDR3 has 12 amino acids. The CDR3 DNA reads as TGTGCCTGGACCAACAGGGTCACTGAAGCTTTCTTT. This sequence encodes CAWTNRVTEAFF.

This clone was seen more than once but under ten times. The chain is built from TRBV28 and TRBJ2-1; 10 bases fit TRBD1. The J segment lost 7 bases and the V segment lost 2 bases, leaving 5 bases of the junction unmatched. Germline values: CDR1 MDHEN, CDR2 SYDVKM. The CDR3 is made up of 15 amino acids. CDR3 sequence (DNA): TGTGCCAGCAGTTTACCGGGACAGGGGTGGAATGAGCAGTTCTTC. This codes for CASSLPGQGWNEQFF.